Below, 14 T cell receptor beta chains from the same sample are listed, as sequenced in a study of low-dose radiotherapy and immunotherapy resistance in tumors. Covering alpha and beta chains, TRAV- and TRBV-specific primers were used for the first-strand cDNA. A constant-region primer paired with the V-primer adapter amplified TCRs over about 19 PCR cycles. Using its own MiXCR run on the reads, TCRdb lists one record per CDR3 protein. The repertoire consists of tens of thousands of distinct CDR3 sequences, with 15% to 20% occurring once and the leading ten covering 2.5% to 3.5%. Stated time point: before trial treatment. The sample here was PBMCs, taken before treatment. Source of these receptors: a male donor with prostate cancer.

This clonotype was seen at least ten times. The J gene is TRBJ2-5, the V gene TRBV13; D is uncertain. CDR1 and CDR2 from the germline V gene are PRHDT and FYEKMQ (reference sequence). This CDR3 spans 14 amino acids. V lost 6 bases to trimming and J lost 0 bases, with 11 bases between them. The CDR3 nucleotides are TGTGCCAGCAGTGATGGGTATAACCAAGAGACCCAGTACTTC. It codes for CASSDGYNQETQYF.

This clonotype occurred many times. This chain connects TRBV14 to TRBJ2-3; D gene uncertain. V was trimmed by 4 bases and J by 5 bases, leaving 10 bases between them. The germline gives CDR1 SGHDN, CDR2 FVKESK. CDR3 length equals 13 residues. CDR3 residues: CASSPTRQDTQYF. The CDR3 DNA is TGTGCCAGCAGCCCTACGCGGCAAGATACGCAGTATTTT.

Concerning this clonotype itself: It is likely a read error: a sequence one base away is far more abundant. The chain combines TRBV5-3 with TRBJ1-4; D remains ambiguous. TRBV5-3 is marked as an open reading frame, function uncertain. This CDR3 region has 14 residues. CDR3 in DNA: TGTGCCAGCAGCTTGGCCACGTCCTCCGAAAAACTGTTTTTT. This gives the protein CASSLATSSEKLFF.

In its sample, this clonotype was seen many times. This rearrangement joins TRBV5-1 to TRBJ2-2, with D possibly TRBD1 on 6 matching bases. V dropped 4 bases and J dropped 6 bases, with 16 bases sitting between them. Germline V gene sequence: CDR1 SGHRS, CDR2 YFSETQ. The CDR3 contains 15 residues. CDR3 DNA: TGCGCCAGCAGCCTATACAGGGCCTCGGCCGGGGAGCTGTTTTTT. This gives the protein CASSLYRASAGELFF. The full variable domain, in which reference TRBV5-1 and TRBJ2-2 provide the parts outside the CDR3, is KAGVTQTPRYLIKTRGQQVTLSCSPISGHRSVSWYQQTPGQGLQFLFEYFSETQRNKGNFPGRFSGRQFSNSRSEMNVSTLELGDSALYLCASSLYRASAGELFFGEGSRLTVL.

This clonotype was observed at least ten times. V usage is TRBV6-2 or TRBV6-3 and J usage is TRBJ2-5; D might be TRBD2 (5 bases). The CDR3 extends over 14 amino acids. Germline V gene data show CDR1 as MNHEY and CDR2 as SVGEGT. V dropped 7 bases and J dropped 2 bases, with 14 bases sitting between them. In nucleotides, the CDR3 is TGTGCCAGCATCGTAGGAGGTGGACAAGAGACCCAGTACTTC. Its translation is CASIVGGGQETQYF.

The genes are TRBV7-2 and TRBJ2-3; the D gene is possibly TRBD2 (7 bases). Germline assignment: CDR1 SGHTA and CDR2 FQGNSA. Between the trimmed V and J ends, which lost 3 bases and 4 bases, there was a span of 17 bases. The CDR3 sequence is 16 residues long. CDR3 amino acids: CASSFSTGRGPDTQYF. CDR3 in DNA: TGTGCCAGCAGCTTTTCAACAGGGAGGGGCCCAGATACGCAGTATTTT. The full variable domain, rest sourced from reference TRBV7-2 and TRBJ2-3, is GAGVSQSPSNKVTEKGKDVELRCDPISGHTALYWYRQSLGQGLEFLIYFQGNSAPDKSGLPSDRFSAERTGGSVSTLTIQRTQQEDSAVYLCASSFSTGRGPDTQYFGPGTRLTVL.

This clonotype was detected once. In DNA form, the CDR3 reads TGCGCCAGCAGCCAAGATGAAGGTCTAGCCGCCTTGGGCTCCTACAATGAGCAGTTCTTC. Translation: CASSQDEGLAALGSYNEQFF. The chain recombines TRBV4-3 with TRBJ2-1, with D perhaps matching TRBD2 (5 bases). The CDR3 spans 20 residues. V was pared by 0 bases and J by 0 bases, with 21 bases between. Germline CDR1 LGHNA, CDR2 YSLEER.

This clonotype has at least ten counts. The J gene is TRBJ1-2, the V gene TRBV6-1; D might be TRBD1 (5 bases). Trimming took 6 bases from V and 2 from J, leaving 10 bases between them. The CDR3 covers 13 residues. CDR1 is MNHNS, CDR2 SASEGT, per germline. DNA of the CDR3: TGTGCCAGCAGGTCTACAGGCAACTATGGCTACACCTTC. It encodes CASRSTGNYGYTF.

V usage is TRBV4-1 and J usage is TRBJ2-7, with 10 bases identical to TRBD1. The CDR3 consists of 15 residues. Trimming took 4 bases from V and 9 from J; bases not matched to a gene: 12. CDR1 is MGHRA, CDR2 YSYEKL, per germline. The CDR3 here is CASSREMGTGARQYF. The CDR3 DNA follows: TGCGCCAGCAGCCGGGAAATGGGGACAGGGGCTCGGCAGTACTTC.

This clonotype was counted only a few times. This chain connects TRBV28 to TRBJ2-5; 7 nucleotides line up with TRBD1. With 6 bases clipped from V and 3 bases from J, the junction kept 7 bases outside the gene matches. The CDR3 covers 14 residues. Germline V gene lookup returns CDR1 MDHEN and CDR2 SYDVKM. CDR3 region: CASSLRDSEETQYF. CDR3 nucleotide sequence: TGTGCCAGCAGCCTCCGGGACAGCGAAGAGACCCAGTACTTC.

This clonotype was detected many times. J is TRBJ2-7 and V is TRBV7-6, with D unresolved. CDR3 length equals 12 residues. Deletions cut 4 bases from V and 6 bases from J, with 10 bases between. CDR1 and CDR2 (germline): SGHVS, FNYEAQ. The DNA for the CDR3 is TGTGCCAGCAGCTCCTCCCTGGCCGAGCAGTACTTC. Its protein is CASSSSLAEQYF.

This clonotype was counted many times. The V gene is TRBV7-7, the J gene TRBJ2-1, with 7 bases identical to TRBD1. Germline V lookup: CDR1 SSHAT, CDR2 FNYEAQ (reference sequence). CDR3 length: 13 amino acids. V lost 5 bases and J lost 5; bases outside the gene matches: 3. CDR3 sequence reads: CASSKQGDNEQFF. Here the CDR3 DNA reads TGTGCCAGCAGCAAGCAGGGGGACAATGAGCAGTTCTTC.

This clonotype was found many times. The V gene is TRBV27, the J gene TRBJ1-2; TRBD1 is a possible D gene (6 bases). The germline V gene encodes CDR1 MNHEY and CDR2 SMNVEV (reference sequence). With 3 bases removed from V and 4 bases from J, the gap between germline ends came to 12 bases. The CDR3 extends over 14 amino acids. The CDR3 loop is CASSFVGAPYGYTF. In nucleotides, the CDR3 is TGTGCCAGCAGTTTCGTGGGGGCCCCCTATGGCTACACCTTC.

This clonotype was seen ten or more times. V is TRBV2 and J is TRBJ2-3; the D gene is possibly TRBD1 (6 bases). The CDR3 has 13 residues. Germline V gene data show CDR1 as SNHLY and CDR2 as FYNNEI. Trimming pared 4 bases from V and 5 bases from J, leaving 10 bases between. The CDR3 sequence: CASSGSQGDTQYF. In DNA form, the CDR3 reads TGTGCCAGCAGTGGTTCACAGGGAGATACGCAGTATTTT.